Listed below are T cell receptor beta chains from one sample, sequenced in a study of blood T cell repertoires in COVID-19. Using immunoSEQ multiplex PCR, the repertoire was profiled, and TCRdb retains in-frame clones only, with some absent. This sample has 350,000 to 400,000 clones, with approximately 90% found just once. The sequencing input was PBMCs or T cells enriched from blood (not recorded which). The origin of the receptors is a woman in her thirties with acute COVID-19. Each CDR3 is given without its conserved first and last residue. Size values are once, few and many counts, or a class for expanded clones, and some rows have none.

J,size,V,CDR3
TRBJ1-6,.,TRBV29-1,SVKAESSYNSPLH
TRBJ1-2,.,TRBV24-1,ATSGQKNNYGYT
TRBJ1-5,.,TRBV5-1,ASSLDRGGQPQH
TRBJ1-1,.,TRBV18,ASVPPGQGRTEAF
TRBJ2-2,.,TRBV19,ASSIVAGLAGGFTGELF
TRBJ2-7,.,TRBV5-1,ASRVTSGAYEQY
TRBJ1-1,.,TRBV6-5,ASSYGFSGNTEAF
TRBJ2-2,.,TRBV5-1,ASSLVGYTGELF
TRBJ2-1,.,TRBV6-2/TRBV6-3,ASSYEGEGSYNEQF
TRBJ1-2,.,TRBV6-5,AILRRQDYGYT
TRBJ2-5,.,TRBV19,ASSSGGLGQETQY
TRBJ2-3,.,TRBV19,ASSMDPGGAGFTTDTQY
TRBJ2-7,.,TRBV30,AWSVQGIISYEQY
TRBJ2-3,once,TRBV7-3,ASASLSGGAADTQY
TRBJ2-5,.,TRBV5-5,ASSLNSGVQETQY
TRBJ2-2,once,TRBV29-1,SAEEGSSIGELF
TRBJ1-6,.,TRBV6-6,ASSYSSGTGNSPLH
TRBJ1-3,.,TRBV5-5,ASSQQAPGNTIY
TRBJ1-3,.,TRBV18,ASSPPSRGISGNTIY
TRBJ2-1,.,TRBV7-3,ASSSDSSSYNEQF
TRBJ2-1,.,TRBV27,ASRQPGQGVDNEQF
TRBJ1-1,once,TRBV7-7,ASSFTSWGLNTEAF
TRBJ1-6,.,TRBV7-4,ASETAGGGSPLH
TRBJ1-4,.,TRBV28,ASSPPHQAGELF
TRBJ1-1,.,TRBV29-1,SVDTGGNTEAF
TRBJ1-5,.,TRBV10-2,ASSDAGYSNQPQH
TRBJ2-1,.,TRBV5-1,ASSLGATLWEQF
TRBJ1-5,.,TRBV19,ASSIFPRGDQPQH